This T cell receptor beta chain appears in the sequencing data of a study of blood T cells in healthy people across ages. As for this clonotype: Its specificity is unknown. At one end the junction does not follow the germline gene, possibly because of a read error.

General study results and limits: Higher naive T cell percentage went strongly together with higher TCR beta diversity. The unknown donor CMV status may have confounded expanded clonotype changes.

Germline lookup yields CDR1 MDHEN and CDR2 SYDVKM. The CDR3 runs to 15 residues. Primed by a sample-barcoded 5' primer and a J-beta primer mix, a second PCR proceeded for about 6 to 11 cycles. Each CDR3 protein is one row after TCRdb ran MiXCR on the 5' RACE reads. The sample has roughly 800,000 distinct CDR3 sequences; 25% are singletons. In addition, the sample was reused for a study of T cells of mothers and their children. That source adds: Study donors consisted of three healthy Caucasian mothers and their six children. All RNA that had been extracted was used for cDNA synthesis at around 1.4 ug per 15 ul.

Sample: blood. The origin of this receptor is a boy between 10 and 17 years old in good health. This chain connects TRBV28 to TRBJ1-3; D may be TRBD1 (5 bases). CDR3 sequence: CASGLGTREENTIYF. DNA of the CDR3: TGTGCCAGCGGTTTAGGAACCAGGGAGGAAAACACCATATATTTT.